The entry below describes one T cell receptor beta chain. The sample belongs to a study of T cells in Graves' hyperthyroidism and ophthalmopathy. Diagnosis rested on symptoms, serum thyroxine and TRAb, thyroid ultrasound, and orbital computed tomography. PBMCs were sourced from approximately 9.3 ml fresh peripheral blood. The CDR3 sequence is 14 residues long. Germline loops: CDR1 ENHRY, CDR2 SYGVKD. V gave up 4 bases and J gave up 3 bases, with 11 bases separating them. Template material for amplifying TCR beta CDR3 regions consisted of RNA transcripts. When the TCR CDR3 underwent first-round RT-PCR, the HTBI primer set was used. TCRdb used MiXCR to reprocess the multiplex PCR reads, holding one entry per CDR3 protein. The repertoire has roughly 600,000 distinct CDR3 sequences, about 14% of them found once; the top ten carry around 13%.

The origin of this receptor is a woman aged 50 to 60 with Graves' ophthalmopathy. The sample was blood. V gene TRBV10-3 combines with J gene TRBJ2-3, with a tentative D call TRBD2 (6 bases). The CDR3: CAISVSGATDTQYF. CDR3 sequence (DNA): TGTGCCATCAGTGTGTCGGGAGCGACAGATACGCAGTATTTT.